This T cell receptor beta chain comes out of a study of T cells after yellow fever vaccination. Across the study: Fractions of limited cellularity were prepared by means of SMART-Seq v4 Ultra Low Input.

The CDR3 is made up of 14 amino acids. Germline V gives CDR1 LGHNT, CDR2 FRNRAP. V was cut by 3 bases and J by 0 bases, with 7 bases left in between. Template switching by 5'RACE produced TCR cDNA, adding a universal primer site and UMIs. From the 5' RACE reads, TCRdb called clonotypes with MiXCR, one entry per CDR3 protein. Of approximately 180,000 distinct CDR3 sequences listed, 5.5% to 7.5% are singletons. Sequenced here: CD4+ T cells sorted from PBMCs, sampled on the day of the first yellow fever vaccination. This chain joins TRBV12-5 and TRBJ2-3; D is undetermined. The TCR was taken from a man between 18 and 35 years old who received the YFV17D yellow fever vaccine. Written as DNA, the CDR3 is TGTGCTAGTGGTTTATTGGGTAGCACAGATACGCAGTATTTT. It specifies CASGLLGSTDTQYF.